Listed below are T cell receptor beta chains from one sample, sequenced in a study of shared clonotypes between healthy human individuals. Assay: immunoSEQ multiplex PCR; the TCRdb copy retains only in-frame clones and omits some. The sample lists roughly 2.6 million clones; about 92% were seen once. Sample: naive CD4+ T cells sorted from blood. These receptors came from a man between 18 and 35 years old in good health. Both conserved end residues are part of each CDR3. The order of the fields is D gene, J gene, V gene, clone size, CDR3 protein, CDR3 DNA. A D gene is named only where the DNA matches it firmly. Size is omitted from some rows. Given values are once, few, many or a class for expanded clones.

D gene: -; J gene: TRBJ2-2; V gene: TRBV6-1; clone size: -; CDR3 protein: CASSAGHSTNTGELFF; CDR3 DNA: TGTGCCAGCAGTGCGGGACACTCAACGAACACCGGGGAGCTGTTTTTT
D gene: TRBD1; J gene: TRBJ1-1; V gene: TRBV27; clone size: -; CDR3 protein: CASSFGQVRNTEAFF; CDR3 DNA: TGTGCCAGCAGTTTTGGACAGGTTAGGAACACTGAAGCTTTCTTT
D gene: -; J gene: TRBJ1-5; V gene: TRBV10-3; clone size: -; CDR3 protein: CAISESSEPQHF; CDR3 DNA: TGTGCCATCAGTGAGTCTTCGGAGCCCCAGCATTTT
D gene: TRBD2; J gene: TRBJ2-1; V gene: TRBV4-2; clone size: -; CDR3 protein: CASSPQGAGDHNEQFF; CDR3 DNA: TGTGCCAGCAGCCCTCAAGGAGCGGGGGACCACAATGAGCAGTTCTTC
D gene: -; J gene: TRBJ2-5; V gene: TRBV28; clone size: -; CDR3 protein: CASSLYGWQETQYF; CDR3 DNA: TGTGCCAGCAGTTTATACGGATGGCAAGAGACCCAGTACTTC
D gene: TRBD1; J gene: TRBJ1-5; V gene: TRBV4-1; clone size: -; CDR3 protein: CASSQDAGTGNQPQHF; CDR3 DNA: TGCGCCAGCAGCCAAGACGCCGGGACAGGAAATCAGCCCCAGCATTTT
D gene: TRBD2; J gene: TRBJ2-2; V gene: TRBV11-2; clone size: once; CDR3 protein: CASSLGLAGTTGELFF; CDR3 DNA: TGTGCCAGCAGCTTAGGGCTAGCGGGAACCACCGGGGAGCTGTTTTTT
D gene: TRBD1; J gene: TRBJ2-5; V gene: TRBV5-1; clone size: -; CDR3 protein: CASSSTGAETQYF; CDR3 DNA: TGCGCCAGCAGCAGCACAGGGGCCGAGACCCAGTACTTC
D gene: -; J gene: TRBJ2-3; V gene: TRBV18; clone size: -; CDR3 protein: CASSTTQYF; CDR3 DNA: TGTGCCAGCTCGACTACGCAGTATTTT
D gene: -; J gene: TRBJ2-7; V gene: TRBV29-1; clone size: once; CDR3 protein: CSVVVFGDIAYEQYF; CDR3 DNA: TGCAGCGTTGTGGTTTTTGGGGACATAGCCTACGAGCAGTACTTC
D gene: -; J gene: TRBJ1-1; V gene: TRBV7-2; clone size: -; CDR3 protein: CASSLGLAPEAFF; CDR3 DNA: TGTGCCAGCAGCTTAGGCCTTGCCCCTGAAGCTTTCTTT
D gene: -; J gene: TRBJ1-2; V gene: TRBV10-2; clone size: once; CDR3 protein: CASGTGITNYGYTF; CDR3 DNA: TGCGCCAGCGGGACCGGGATCACTAACTATGGCTACACCTTC
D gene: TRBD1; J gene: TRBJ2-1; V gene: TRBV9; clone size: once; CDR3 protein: CASSFSRGISYNEQFF; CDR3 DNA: TGTGCCAGCAGCTTCTCCAGGGGGATCTCCTACAATGAGCAGTTCTTC
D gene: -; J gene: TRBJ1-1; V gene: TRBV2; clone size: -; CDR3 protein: CASTLQGQPNTEAFF; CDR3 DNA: TGTGCCAGCACTTTACAAGGACAGCCGAACACTGAAGCTTTCTTT
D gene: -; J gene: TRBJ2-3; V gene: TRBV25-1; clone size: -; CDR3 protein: CASSEWGGGTDTQYF; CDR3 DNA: TGTGCCAGCAGTGAATGGGGGGGCGGCACAGATACGCAGTATTTT
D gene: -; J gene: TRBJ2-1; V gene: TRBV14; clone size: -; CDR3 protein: CASSQVRSSNEQFF; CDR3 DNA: TGTGCCAGCAGCCAAGTTCGTAGCTCCAATGAGCAGTTCTTC
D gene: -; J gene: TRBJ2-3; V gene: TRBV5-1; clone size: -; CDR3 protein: CASSRGSDTQYF; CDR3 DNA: TGCGCCAGCAGTCGGGGGTCGGATACGCAGTATTTT
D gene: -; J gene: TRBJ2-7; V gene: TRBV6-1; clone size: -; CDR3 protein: CASSHQPAEQYF; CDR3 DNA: TGTGCCAGCAGTCACCAGCCGGCCGAGCAGTACTTC
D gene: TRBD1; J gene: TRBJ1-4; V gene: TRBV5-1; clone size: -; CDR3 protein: CASSPEDRAPEKLFF; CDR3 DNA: TGCGCCAGCAGCCCCGAGGACAGGGCACCCGAAAAACTGTTTTTT
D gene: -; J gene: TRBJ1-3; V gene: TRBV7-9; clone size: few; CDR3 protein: CASSLRGVAGNTIYF; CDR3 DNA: TGTGCCAGCAGCTTACGAGGGGTTGCTGGAAACACCATATATTTT
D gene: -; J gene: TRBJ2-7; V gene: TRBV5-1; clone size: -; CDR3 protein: CASSLDIYEQYF; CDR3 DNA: TGCGCCAGCAGCCTGGATATCTACGAGCAGTACTTC
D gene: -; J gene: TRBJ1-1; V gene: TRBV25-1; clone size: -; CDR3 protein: CASSESGFEAFF; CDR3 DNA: TGTGCCAGCAGTGAATCGGGGTTTGAAGCTTTCTTT
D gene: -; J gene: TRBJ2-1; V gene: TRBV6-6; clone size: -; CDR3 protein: CASSLWGDRENEQFF; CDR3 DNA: TGTGCCAGCAGTCTTTGGGGGGATCGGGAGAATGAGCAGTTCTTC
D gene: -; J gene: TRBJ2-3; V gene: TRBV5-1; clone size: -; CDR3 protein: CASSPEGSTDTQYF; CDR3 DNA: TGCGCCAGCAGCCCCGAGGGTAGCACAGATACGCAGTATTTT
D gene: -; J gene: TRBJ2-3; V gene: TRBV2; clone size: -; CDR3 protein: CASRVTPQAQYF; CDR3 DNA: TGTGCCAGCAGGGTGACCCCCCAGGCGCAGTATTTT
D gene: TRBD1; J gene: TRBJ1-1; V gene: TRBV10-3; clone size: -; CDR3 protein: CAISESPRGTGRTEAFF; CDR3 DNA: TGTGCCATCAGTGAGTCTCCCCGTGGGACAGGGCGCACTGAAGCTTTCTTT
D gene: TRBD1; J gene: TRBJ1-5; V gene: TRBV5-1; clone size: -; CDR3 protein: CASSFTGALSNQPQHF; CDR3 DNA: TGCGCCAGCAGCTTCACAGGGGCCCTAAGCAATCAGCCCCAGCATTTT
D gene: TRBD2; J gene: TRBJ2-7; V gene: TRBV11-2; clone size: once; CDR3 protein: CASSRLAGSGEQYF; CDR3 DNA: TGTGCCAGCAGCCGACTAGCGGGATCGGGGGAGCAGTACTTC
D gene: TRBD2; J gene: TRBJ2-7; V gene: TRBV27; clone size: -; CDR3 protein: CASSTLAGASQYF; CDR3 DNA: TGTGCCAGCAGCACGCTAGCGGGGGCCTCGCAGTACTTC